This T cell receptor (beta chain) was sequenced during a study of blood T cell repertoires in COVID-19. Study in general: Donors in the United States, Italy and Spain gave samples during acute or convalescent COVID-19. T cells, B-cell-depleted T cells, or PBMCs provided the cDNA or gDNA that served as material.

Participant age was 18 to 89 years, and participants resided in about two dozen US areas. For recovered donors of Cohort 3, there were two negative PCRs, clearance, or symptom resolution. The table came from immunoSEQ multiplex PCR; TCRdb's copy has only in-frame clones and leaves some out. Of 260,000 or so clones listed, about nine tenths are singletons. The receptor's source is a man younger than 35 who had recovered from COVID-19. Sequenced input: PBMCs or T cells enriched from blood (not recorded which).

The CDR3 loop is CASTPEAPEEGYTF. The CDR3 DNA reads as TGTGCCAGCACCCCAGAGGCACCCGAGGAGGGCTACACCTTC. The rearrangement uses TRBV7-9 and TRBJ1-2; D is unresolved. V was trimmed by 7 bases and J by 8 bases, leaving 20 bases between them. The CDR3 is 14 residues long. Germline CDR1 and CDR2: SEHNR and FQNEAQ (reference sequence). Full variable domain (missing parts from reference TRBV7-9 and TRBJ1-2): DTGVSQNPRHKITKRGQNVTFRCDPISEHNRLYWYRQTLGQGPEFLTYFQNEAQLEKSRLLSDRFSAERPKGSFSTLEIQRTEQGDSAMYLCASTPEAPEEGYTFGSGTRLTVV.